The rows below give T cell receptor beta chains drawn from one sample of a study of T cell responses to AZD1222 COVID-19 vaccine. The data were produced by immunoSEQ multiplex PCR, yet TCRdb's version contains in-frame clones alone and is incomplete. Seen here are more than 95,000 clones, 90% observed once, and the top ten hold about 4.8%. Sequenced here: peripheral blood, sampled on day 0 of AZD1222 vaccination. The receptors were sampled from an adult in good health. Each CDR3 is given with its conserved first and last residue. Each record gives: D gene, clone size, V gene, J gene, CDR3 DNA, CDR3 protein. A D gene is named only where the DNA matches it firmly. The size field is filled for only some rows; it gives once, few, many or a size class.

D: .; size: once; V: TRBV5-4; J: TRBJ2-1; DNA: TGTGCCAGCAGCTTGGAAGGGACGGTGTCAGGTGAGCAGTTCTTC; CDR3: CASSLEGTVSGEQFF
D: .; size: .; V: TRBV6-4; J: TRBJ1-2; DNA: TGTGCCAGCAAGCCAGGGGATGGCTACACCTTC; CDR3: CASKPGDGYTF
D: TRBD2; size: .; V: TRBV25-1; J: TRBJ2-1; DNA: TGTGCCAGCAGCCCGGGAGGGAAGGCCTACAATGAGCAGTTCTTC; CDR3: CASSPGGKAYNEQFF
D: .; size: .; V: TRBV10-2; J: TRBJ1-5; DNA: TGCGCCAGCAGTTCAGGAAAATATAGCAATCAGCCCCAGCATTTT; CDR3: CASSSGKYSNQPQHF
D: .; size: .; V: TRBV20-1; J: TRBJ2-5; DNA: TGCAGTGCTAGTCGGGGGCTCCCACAAGAGACCCAGTACTTC; CDR3: CSASRGLPQETQYF
D: .; size: .; V: TRBV11-1; J: TRBJ2-3; DNA: TGTGCCAGCAGCTTAAACGGGGGGCGCACAGATACGCAGTATTTT; CDR3: CASSLNGGRTDTQYF
D: TRBD1; size: .; V: TRBV7-9; J: TRBJ1-1; DNA: TGTGCCAGCAGCTTAGCGGGTGGGCAGGGGGCGAGTGCGGCTTTCTTT; CDR3: CASSLAGGQGASAAFF
D: .; size: .; V: TRBV5-1; J: TRBJ2-1; DNA: TGCGCCAGCAGCCCGGCTGGACTCTCCTACAATGAGCAGTTCTTC; CDR3: CASSPAGLSYNEQFF
D: TRBD1; size: .; V: TRBV5-1; J: TRBJ1-4; DNA: TGCGCCAGCAGCTTGGGACAGGGCGGTGGGGAAAAACTGTTTTTT; CDR3: CASSLGQGGGEKLFF
D: TRBD1; size: .; V: TRBV2; J: TRBJ1-1; DNA: TGTGCCAGCAGGGAACAGGGGTTGAACACTGAAGCTTTCTTT; CDR3: CASREQGLNTEAFF
D: .; size: .; V: TRBV7-2; J: TRBJ2-5; DNA: TGTGCCAGCAGCTTAGCGCAGGGGAGGATTGACCAGTACTTC; CDR3: CASSLAQGRIDQYF
D: .; size: .; V: TRBV5-1; J: TRBJ1-2; DNA: TGCGCCAGCAGCCTGGACAGAAACTATGGCTACACCTTC; CDR3: CASSLDRNYGYTF
D: .; size: .; V: TRBV3-1/TRBV3-2; J: TRBJ2-6; DNA: TGTGCCAGCAGCCAAGTCGCGGCTGGGGCCAACGTCCTGACTTTC; CDR3: CASSQVAAGANVLTF
D: .; size: once; V: TRBV19; J: TRBJ1-5; DNA: TGTGCCAGTAGTCGGTGGGATCGAGGGCAGCCCCAGCATTTT; CDR3: CASSRWDRGQPQHF
D: .; size: few; V: TRBV2; J: TRBJ1-6; DNA: TGTGCCAGCAACAGGGTGAAAGATTCACCCCTCCACTTT; CDR3: CASNRVKDSPLHF
D: TRBD1; size: .; V: TRBV2; J: TRBJ1-2; DNA: TGTGCCGTCGACAGGGGGCGCGTTAGTTATGGCTACACCTTC; CDR3: CAVDRGRVSYGYTF
D: .; size: .; V: TRBV4-1; J: TRBJ2-7; DNA: TGCGCCAGCAGCCAAGGGTTGGGGTACCCCTACGAGCAGTACTTC; CDR3: CASSQGLGYPYEQYF
D: TRBD1; size: .; V: TRBV12-3/TRBV12-4; J: TRBJ1-1; DNA: TGTGCCAGCAGCCCAGGGGGCGTCACTGAAGCTTTCTTT; CDR3: CASSPGGVTEAFF
D: TRBD1; size: .; V: TRBV24-1; J: TRBJ2-4; DNA: TGTGCCACCAGTGATCCGGGACAGAGGCCGATCTTC; CDR3: CATSDPGQRPIF
D: .; size: .; V: TRBV7-3; J: TRBJ1-1; DNA: TGTGCCAGCAGCCGCGACCTGAACACTGAAGCTTTCTTT; CDR3: CASSRDLNTEAFF
D: .; size: .; V: TRBV27; J: TRBJ1-1; DNA: TGTGCCAGCAGTTTTTCCGGGAGGGGTGAAGCTTTCTTT; CDR3: CASSFSGRGEAFF
D: TRBD2; size: .; V: TRBV27; J: TRBJ2-3; DNA: TGTGCCAGCAGTTTATTTAGCGGGGGATTTAGCACAGATACGCAGTATTTT; CDR3: CASSLFSGGFSTDTQYF
D: TRBD2; size: .; V: TRBV6-5; J: TRBJ2-7; DNA: TGTGCCAGCAGTTACTCCGGGACTAGCTTCTACGAGCAGTACTTC; CDR3: CASSYSGTSFYEQYF
D: TRBD1; size: .; V: TRBV23-1; J: TRBJ1-4; DNA: TGCGCCAGCACCTGGACAGGGGCAACTAATGAAAAACTGTTTTTT; CDR3: CASTWTGATNEKLFF
D: .; size: .; V: TRBV7-3; J: TRBJ2-7; DNA: TGTGCCAGCAGCCCCCCGGTGGGGGGCTACGAGCAGTACTTC; CDR3: CASSPPVGGYEQYF
D: .; size: .; V: TRBV20-1; J: TRBJ2-3; DNA: TGCAGTGCTAGTGGAGGGATTAGCACAGATACGCAGTATTTT; CDR3: CSASGGISTDTQYF
D: .; size: .; V: TRBV5-4; J: TRBJ1-3; DNA: TGTGCCAGCAGCCCTGACCTAGGAAACACCATATATTTT; CDR3: CASSPDLGNTIYF
D: .; size: .; V: TRBV3-1/TRBV3-2; J: TRBJ1-1; DNA: TGTGCCAGCAGCCAAGATTGGCAGCTGAACACTGAAGCTTTCTTT; CDR3: CASSQDWQLNTEAFF
D: .; size: .; V: TRBV5-5; J: TRBJ1-4; DNA: TGTGCCAGCAGCCCGACGGCGTATACGGCTAATGAAAAACTGTTTTTT; CDR3: CASSPTAYTANEKLFF
D: .; size: .; V: TRBV18; J: TRBJ1-4; DNA: TGTGCCAGCTCACCAAGGGCAGAAAATGAAAAACTGTTTTTT; CDR3: CASSPRAENEKLFF
D: TRBD1; size: .; V: TRBV19; J: TRBJ2-7; DNA: TGTGCCAGTAGTATCAGGACAGGGGACGAGCAGTACTTC; CDR3: CASSIRTGDEQYF
D: .; size: .; V: TRBV30; J: TRBJ1-2; DNA: TGTGCCTGGAGCCCCTCCGGACTTGGCTACACCTTC; CDR3: CAWSPSGLGYTF
D: .; size: .; V: TRBV5-1; J: TRBJ1-1; DNA: TGCGCCAGCAGCTTGGTACGGTTCACTGAAGCTTTCTTT; CDR3: CASSLVRFTEAFF
D: TRBD2; size: .; V: TRBV5-4; J: TRBJ2-1; DNA: TGTGCCAGCAGCTCGGGGGGGTCCTACAATGAGCAGTTCTTC; CDR3: CASSSGGSYNEQFF
D: .; size: .; V: TRBV7-9; J: TRBJ2-7; DNA: TGTGCCAGCAGCTCACTCCCTTCCTACGAGCAGTACTTC; CDR3: CASSSLPSYEQYF
D: TRBD1; size: .; V: TRBV28; J: TRBJ1-1; DNA: TGTGCCAGCAGTCGACAGGGCACTGAAGCTTTCTTT; CDR3: CASSRQGTEAFF
D: .; size: .; V: TRBV21-1; J: TRBJ1-2; DNA: TGTGCCAGCAGCGTAGGGACCCATTACAGGGGAACGGGCTATGGCTACACCTTC; CDR3: CASSVGTHYRGTGYGYTF
D: TRBD1; size: .; V: TRBV2; J: TRBJ1-1; DNA: TGTGCCAGCAGTGAAGAAGGTGTAGGGGGCTTCACTGAAGCTTTCTTT; CDR3: CASSEEGVGGFTEAFF
D: .; size: .; V: TRBV28; J: TRBJ1-5; DNA: TGTGCCAGCAGTTTAGTGGGGCAGCCCCAGCATTTT; CDR3: CASSLVGQPQHF
D: .; size: .; V: TRBV6-5; J: TRBJ1-2; DNA: TGTGCCAGCACTTCCCCGGGGGGATTTACCGGCTACACCTTC; CDR3: CASTSPGGFTGYTF